Following are 27 T cell receptor beta chains from one sample sequenced in a study of blood T cells in healthy people across ages (dated by TCRdb to about 2015). The library was obtained by 5' RACE. For sequencing, an Illumina HiSeq 2500 was employed. A second about 6 to 11 cycle PCR used a sample-barcoded 5' primer and a J-beta primer mix. TCRdb ran its own pipeline on the public reads, namely fastp trimming at Q25 and MiXCR clone calling, and kept in-frame beta chains. One record per CDR3 amino acid sequence lists the most common genes and DNA. Counted in this sample were about 1.6 million distinct CDR3 sequences; about 31% of them appeared once. The ten largest make up 11% of the sample. Sequenced: blood. The receptor source for this set is a woman aged 25 to 39 in good health.

The chain links TRBV20-1 to TRBJ1-6, with TRBD1 matching over 7 bases. J lost 6 bases, V lost 8 bases, and 4 bases had no gene match. The CDR3 is made up of 12 amino acids. Germline V gives CDR1 DFQATT, CDR2 SNEGSKA (reference sequence). The CDR3 DNA is TGCAGTACCCGACAGGGTAATTCACCCCTCCACTTT. Amino acids: CSTRQGNSPLHF.

With respect to this clonotype: This may arise from a read error, as a much more abundant clone is one base away. The DNA is left out, because the CDR3 cannot be placed on it with certainty; the CDR3 is given as TCRdb lists it. The rearrangement links TRBV29-1 to TRBJ1-5; the D call TRBD1 from the table was never checked on the DNA. The germline V gene has CDR1 SQVTM and CDR2 ANQGSEA. Counting both end residues, the CDR3 totals 15 amino acids. CDR3 residues: CSVAAGTGVNQPRHF.

This chain connects TRBV5-1 to TRBJ2-4, with a weak D call TRBD1 (6 bases). Germline CDR1 is SGHRS and CDR2 is YFSETQ. Trimming cost V 4 bases and J 2 bases, with 16 bases left between them. The CDR3 extends over 16 amino acids. CDR3 loop: CASSPRQGITKNIQYF. CDR3 nucleotide sequence: TGCGCCAGCAGCCCGAGGCAGGGGATTACCAAAAACATTCAGTACTTC.

The chain joins TRBV28 to TRBJ2-7; D is unresolved. CDR3 length: 15 residues. V was shortened by 4 bases and J by 1 base, with 14 bases between the two germline ends. In germline, CDR1 is MDHEN, CDR2 SYDVKM. The CDR3 protein is CASSSPEEYSYEQYF. DNA for the CDR3: TGTGCCAGCAGTTCGCCCGAAGAGTATTCCTACGAGCAGTACTTC.

The chain joins TRBV5-4 to TRBJ2-7, with TRBD2 identical over 7 bases. The trim removed 4 bases at V and 0 bases at J, leaving 7 bases unmatched. The CDR3 consists of 15 residues. Per germline, CDR1 SGHNT and CDR2 YYREEE (reference sequence). CDR3 region: CASSDGGGSSYEQYF. CDR3 sequence (DNA): TGTGCCAGCAGCGACGGCGGCGGGAGCTCCTACGAGCAGTACTTC.

The J gene is TRBJ2-3, the V gene TRBV4-1; the D gene is possibly TRBD1 (7 bases). From germline, CDR1 is MGHRA and CDR2 YSYEKL. The V end was cut by 0 bases, the J end by 4 bases, with 11 bases between. There are 15 residues in the CDR3. CDR3 sequence reads: CASSQEGRGADTQYF. The CDR3, as DNA: TGCGCCAGCAGCCAAGAAGGCAGGGGGGCAGATACGCAGTATTTT.

V gene TRBV27 combines with J gene TRBJ2-6, with D perhaps given as TRBD1 or TRBD2 (5 bases each). CDR1 and CDR2 from the germline V gene are MNHEY and SMNVEV (reference sequence). The CDR3 totals 13 residues. CDR3 loop: CTSTPGGANVLTF. The CDR3 coding sequence is TGTACTAGTACCCCAGGGGGGGCCAACGTCCTGACTTTC. The full variable domain, with the rest looked up from reference TRBV27 and TRBJ2-6, is EAQVTQNPRYLITVTGKKLTVTCSQNMNHEYMSWYRQDPGLGLRQIYYSMNVEVTDKGDVPEGYKVSRKEKRNFPLILESPSPNQTSLYFCTSTPGGANVLTFGAGSRLTVL.

In this sample, this clonotype turned up a few times. DNA of the CDR3: TGCGCCAGCAGCCTCCGACTAGCGGGGGGGTCAGATACGCAGTATTTT. This translates into CASSLRLAGGSDTQYF. The chain joins TRBV5-1 to TRBJ2-3, with 14 positions matching TRBD2. The CDR3 is 16 residues long. Germline V gene sequence: CDR1 SGHRS, CDR2 YFSETQ. V shed 4 bases, J shed 4 bases, and the junction held 5 bases outside the gene matches. Drawing the rest from reference TRBV5-1 and TRBJ2-3, the complete variable domain is KAGVTQTPRYLIKTRGQQVTLSCSPISGHRSVSWYQQTPGQGLQFLFEYFSETQRNKGNFPGRFSGRQFSNSRSEMNVSTLELGDSALYLCASSLRLAGGSDTQYFGPGTRLTVL.

The V call is TRBV20-1, the J call TRBJ2-3, with a possible D match to TRBD1 (6 bases). The CDR3 spans 16 residues. Trimming took off 8 bases at V and 2 bases at J, with 23 bases between the two ends. Germline CDR1 reads DFQATT; CDR2 reads SNEGSKA (reference sequence). CDR3: CSTRPRDTELTDTQYF. The DNA for the CDR3 is TGCAGTACTCGGCCCCGGGACACAGAGCTCACAGATACGCAGTATTTT.

CDR3 coding DNA: TGTGCCAGTAGTCCCCCCGGCGGGACCACTGAAGCTTTCTTT. Encoded protein: CASSPPGGTTEAFF. V and J are TRBV19 and TRBJ1-1; D possibly corresponds to TRBD1 (5 bases). The V gene lost 5 bases and the J gene lost 4 bases, with 14 bases spanning the gap. Germline CDR1 is LNHDA and CDR2 is SQIVND (reference sequence). The CDR3 is 14 residues long. Drawing the rest from reference TRBV19 and TRBJ1-1, the complete variable domain is DGGITQSPKYLFRKEGQNVTLSCEQNLNHDAMYWYRQDPGQGLRLIYYSQIVNDFQKGDIAEGYSVSREKKESFPLTVTSAQKNPTAFYLCASSPPGGTTEAFFGQGTRLTVV.

The table lists this clonotype with a few counts. The chain employs TRBV7-9 and TRBJ2-5, with TRBD1 identical over 7 bases. Germline V lookup: CDR1 SEHNR, CDR2 FQNEAQ (reference sequence). V dropped 5 bases and J dropped 3; count of bases not matched to a gene: 9. This CDR3 is built from 15 residues. CDR3 region: CASSRPGTEKETQYF. The CDR3 DNA follows: TGTGCCAGCAGCCGTCCCGGGACAGAAAAAGAGACCCAGTACTTC.

This chain joins TRBV7-9 and TRBJ1-2; no clear D. Between the trimmed V and J ends, which lost 5 bases and 9 bases, there was a span of 16 bases. CDR3 length: 13 amino acids. Per the germline V gene, CDR1 is SEHNR and CDR2 is FQNEAQ (reference sequence). The chain's CDR3 is CASSPSEQESYTF. CDR3 DNA sequence: TGTGCCAGCAGCCCATCCGAGCAAGAAAGCTACACCTTC.

This clonotype has just a few counts. J is TRBJ2-1 and V is TRBV5-5; 9 nucleotides align to TRBD1. The CDR3 contains 17 residues. After removal of 4 bases from V and 0 bases from J, the junction contained 8 bases not matched to a gene. Per germline, CDR1 SGHKS and CDR2 YYEKEE (reference sequence). CDR3 in DNA: TGTGCCAGCAGCCCTCAATTGACAGGGGGCTCCTACAATGAGCAGTTCTTC. Residues: CASSPQLTGGSYNEQFF. The full variable domain, in which reference TRBV5-5 and TRBJ2-1 provide the parts outside the CDR3, is DAGVTQSPTHLIKTRGQQVTLRCSPISGHKSVSWYQQVLGQGPQFIFQYYEKEERGRGNFPDRFSARQFPNYSSELNVNALLLGDSALYLCASSPQLTGGSYNEQFFGPGTRLTVL.

This clonotype was detected only a few times. For the CDR3, the DNA is TGTGCCAGCAGTGAAGGGAGGCGGACAGGGAAAAATGAAAAACTGTTTTTT. Translation gives CASSEGRRTGKNEKLFF. The chain joins TRBV25-1 to TRBJ1-4; TRBD1 matches at 8 bases. The CDR3 covers 17 residues. Per germline, CDR1 MGHDK and CDR2 SYGVNS. J gave up 5 bases and V 2 bases, and 10 bases lay outside the gene matches.

The chain uses TRBV4-1 and TRBJ1-2; D possibly corresponds to TRBD1 (6 bases). V lost 2 bases and J lost 4, with 17 bases in between. The CDR3 is 16 residues long. Germline V gene sequence: CDR1 MGHRA, CDR2 YSYEKL. The CDR3 coding sequence is TGCGCCAGCAGCCAATTCTCGGACGGGGGCGGCTATGGCTACACCTTC. It codes for CASSQFSDGGGYGYTF.

This rearrangement joins TRBV6-2 or TRBV6-3 to TRBJ2-7; TRBD2 is a possible D gene (6 bases). Germline V lookup: CDR1 MNHEY, CDR2 SVGEGT. The V end lost 6 bases, the J end lost 2 bases, and 14 bases lay between the germline ends. CDR3 size: 14 residues. CDR3 DNA sequence: TGTGCCAGCAGCTTCGGGGGATCGGCCTACGAGCAGTACTTC. Translation gives CASSFGGSAYEQYF.

This clonotype was seen a few times. The genes are TRBV7-6 and TRBJ2-3; 13 nucleotides line up with TRBD2. CDR3 length: 22 residues. Unmatched junction bases numbered 21, after V lost 6 bases and J lost 0 bases. Looked up from germline, CDR1 is SGHVS and CDR2 is FNYEAQ. CDR3 in DNA: TGTGCCAGCAGTCTAGGCACTTTTGGGGGACTAGCGGGGAGTCGCAGCACAGATACGCAGTATTTT. Translation: CASSLGTFGGLAGSRSTDTQYF.

Only a few counts were recorded for this clonotype. The V gene is TRBV6-5, the J gene TRBJ2-1; D remains unclear. Per germline, CDR1 MNHEY and CDR2 SVGAGI. The CDR3 extends over 16 amino acids. Trimming pared 5 bases from V and 0 bases from J, leaving 14 bases between. This CDR3 reads CASSTNELSSYNEQFF. DNA of the CDR3: TGTGCCAGCAGTACCAACGAGCTCAGCTCCTACAATGAGCAGTTCTTC.

The chain combines TRBV28 with TRBJ1-2, with TRBD1 as a possible D gene (5 bases). The CDR3 has 14 residues. V was shortened by 5 bases and J by 0 bases, with 10 bases between the two germline ends. Germline V gene lookup returns CDR1 MDHEN and CDR2 SYDVKM. The CDR3 DNA is TGTGCCAGCAGTCAAGGGGTCTCTAACTATGGCTACACCTTC. Translating it yields CASSQGVSNYGYTF.

In its sample, this clonotype was seen once. The rearrangement uses TRBV12-3 or TRBV12-4 and TRBJ2-7; D possibly corresponds to TRBD2 (6 bases). The V and J ends lost 5 bases and 2 bases respectively, with 13 bases between them. CDR3 length: 14 amino acids. CDR3 protein: CASSRRAEAYEQYF. The DNA of the CDR3 is TGTGCCAGCAGTCGGAGGGCGGAAGCCTACGAGCAGTACTTC.

This sequence joins TRBV20-1 and TRBJ2-2; no reliable D call. Germline assignment: CDR1 DFQATT and CDR2 SNEGSKA (reference sequence). The CDR3 spans 13 residues. V was trimmed by 4 bases and J by 4 bases, leaving 10 bases between them. CDR3 region: CSATTSPTGELFF. The CDR3 DNA follows: TGCAGTGCTACCACGTCTCCCACCGGGGAGCTGTTTTTT.

The V call is TRBV5-1, the J call TRBJ2-7; 8 bases match TRBD2. The CDR3 is 14 amino acids. Trimming at V came to 3 bases and at J to 4 bases, leaving 6 bases not matched to a gene. Germline assignment: CDR1 SGHRS and CDR2 YFSETQ. CDR3 DNA sequence: TGCGCCAGCAGCTGGGCGACTAGCGATTACGAGCAGTACTTC. Translating gives CASSWATSDYEQYF.

Note on this clonotype: The junction differs from germline at one of its ends, possibly a read error. The chain couples TRBV2 to TRBJ2-1; 8 nucleotides align to TRBD2. Germline V gene lookup returns CDR1 SNHLY and CDR2 FYNNEI. The CDR3 is made up of 14 amino acids. CDR3 bases: TGTGCCAGCAAAGCGGGAGAGTTCTACGATGAGCAGTTCTTC. Amino acid sequence: CASKAGEFYDEQFF.

This clonotype was seen only a few times. This sequence joins TRBV11-2 and TRBJ2-5, with D unclear. Germline lookup yields CDR1 SGHAT and CDR2 FQNNGV. Trimming shortened V by 7 bases and J by 4 bases, and 7 bases separated the two germline ends. This CDR3 has 11 residues. In DNA form, the CDR3 reads TGTGCCAGCAAAAGTTTAGAGACCCAGTACTTC. Translation gives CASKSLETQYF.

This clonotype came up a few times. The chain has TRBV27 and TRBJ2-6; D is perhaps TRBD1 or TRBD2 (5 bases each). CDR1 is MNHEY and CDR2 is SMNVEV in the germline V gene (reference sequence). V lost 4 bases and J lost 0, with 16 bases in between. The CDR3 has 18 amino acids. In DNA, the CDR3 is TGTGCCAGCAGTTCTCCGGGACGGAAGAACTCTGGGGCCAACGTCCTGACTTTC. Protein sequence: CASSSPGRKNSGANVLTF.

V gene TRBV18 combines with J gene TRBJ1-1; perhaps TRBD1 as D (5 bases). This CDR3 has 14 amino acids. The germline V gene encodes CDR1 KGHSH and CDR2 LQKENI. The V end was cut by 3 bases, the J end by 2 bases, with 10 bases between. The CDR3 protein is CASSPGGINTEAFF. The CDR3 DNA reads TGTGCCAGCTCACCGGGGGGAATAAACACTGAAGCTTTCTTT.

The rearrangement uses TRBV30 and TRBJ2-3; D unresolved. Per germline, CDR1 GTSNPN and CDR2 SVGIG (reference sequence). Trimming cost V 0 bases and J 0 bases, with 4 bases left between them. This CDR3 spans 13 amino acids. DNA of the CDR3: TGTGCCTGGAGTGTGGAGAGCACAGATACGCAGTATTTT. Protein product: CAWSVESTDTQYF.